These 32 T cell receptor beta chains share one sample of origin, sequenced in a study of response to subunit inactivated influenza vaccine. TCRdb reprocessed the RT-PCR reads with MiXCR, giving one entry per CDR3 protein. The table records hundreds of thousands of distinct CDR3 sequences, around 13% of them present only once. The source was PBMCs from blood, collected less than 15 days before vaccination. These receptors were taken from a man aged 45-65 years who received an inactivated influenza vaccine.

The rearrangement joins TRBV4-2 to TRBJ2-3; TRBD1 agrees at 8 bases. Germline V lookup: CDR1 LGHNA, CDR2 YNFKEQ. The length of the CDR3 is 17 residues. J was trimmed by 1 base and V by 2 bases; bases with no gene match: 8. CDR3 bases: TGTGCCAGCAGCCAAAGGGGAGGACAGGGTGGCACAGATACGCAGTATTTT. Its protein is CASSQRGGQGGTDTQYF.

The chain is built from TRBV15 and TRBJ1-4; TRBD1 is a possible D gene (6 bases). Germline CDR1 reads LNHNV; CDR2 reads YYDKDF (reference sequence). The CDR3 runs to 13 residues. V was pared by 4 bases and J by 8 bases, with 11 bases between. CDR3 loop: CATSIEQGEKLFF. The CDR3 DNA sequence: TGTGCCACCAGCATCGAACAGGGAGAAAAACTGTTTTTT.

This clonotype was picked up a small number of times. This rearrangement joins TRBV28 to TRBJ2-7; D not resolved. From germline, CDR1 is MDHEN and CDR2 SYDVKM. The CDR3 loop spans 15 amino acids. V was pared by 6 bases and J by 0 bases, with 15 bases between. The CDR3 region is CASSPTGVNSYEQYF. The DNA for the CDR3 is TGTGCCAGCAGCCCGACCGGCGTCAACTCCTACGAGCAGTACTTC.

In regard to this clonotype: Germline and junction disagree at one end, which may indicate a read error. The rearrangement links TRBV20-1 to TRBJ2-7; D is possibly TRBD1 (6 bases). The CDR3 sequence is 12 residues long. Germline V lookup: CDR1 DFQATT, CDR2 SNEGSKA (reference sequence). The CDR3 loop reads CSGGRDTYEQYF. CDR3 nucleotide sequence: TGTAGTGGGGGCAGGGATACCTACGAGCAGTACTTC.

This clonotype was observed at least ten times. CDR3 in DNA: TGTGCCAGCAGTGACTTGGTCGGGACTGAAGCTTTCTTT. Protein: CASSDLVGTEAFF. This sequence joins TRBV6-4 and TRBJ1-1; D is ambiguous. The germline V and J ends were trimmed by 1 base and 5 bases, with 8 bases remaining between them. CDR1 is MRHNA and CDR2 is SNTAGT in the germline V gene. The CDR3 runs 13 residues.

The rearrangement joins TRBV12-3 or TRBV12-4 to TRBJ2-4; TRBD1 aligns across 8 bases. The ends lost 4 bases at V and 2 bases at J; junction bases unmatched: 4. The CDR3 spans 15 residues. The CDR3 region has the DNA TGTGCCAGCAGTTCCGGACAGGGATCCAAAAACATTCAGTACTTC. Protein: CASSSGQGSKNIQYF.

There are a few counts of this clonotype. The chain uses TRBV15 and TRBJ2-7; D might be TRBD1 (5 bases). The CDR3 extends over 14 amino acids. The V and J ends lost 5 bases and 0 bases respectively, with 11 bases between them. CDR1 LNHNV and CDR2 YYDKDF come from the germline V gene (reference sequence). The CDR3 sequence is CATSPQDTSYEQYF. CDR3 sequence (DNA): TGTGCCACCAGCCCGCAGGACACCTCCTACGAGCAGTACTTC.

This clonotype occurred a few times. V and J are TRBV3-1 and TRBJ2-7; no clear D gene. The CDR3 length is 12 residues. Germline assignment: CDR1 LGHDT and CDR2 YNNKEL (reference sequence). Trimming stripped 0 bases from V and 2 bases from J, with 2 bases between. The chain's CDR3 is CASSQETYEQYF. The CDR3 nucleotides are TGTGCCAGCAGCCAAGAGACCTACGAGCAGTACTTC.

The chain employs TRBV4-2 and TRBJ2-1, with 9 bases matching TRBD2. CDR3 length equals 20 residues. The germline V gene encodes CDR1 LGHNA and CDR2 YNFKEQ. With 3 bases clipped from V and 0 bases from J, the junction kept 15 bases outside the gene matches. The CDR3 region has the DNA TGTGCCAGCAGCCATCTCATGTCCTCTAGCGGGAAGAGCTCCTACAATGAGCAGTTCTTC. This gives the protein CASSHLMSSSGKSSYNEQFF.

The V and J genes are TRBV29-1 and TRBJ2-3; 8 nucleotides agree with TRBD2. Germline V lookup: CDR1 SQVTM, CDR2 ANQGSEA. After removal of 6 bases from V and 5 bases from J, the junction contained 13 bases not matched to a gene. The CDR3 is 15 residues long. CDR3 bases: TGCAGCGTGACACGGTTGGCGGGAGGACGAGATACGCAGTATTTT. This encodes CSVTRLAGGRDTQYF.

The sample holds many counts of this clonotype. The chain links TRBV14 to TRBJ2-2; D is perhaps TRBD1 (6 bases). V was trimmed by 0 bases and J by 3 bases, leaving 17 bases between them. The CDR3 has 18 amino acids. Germline V gives CDR1 SGHDN, CDR2 FVKESK. Written as DNA, the CDR3 is TGTGCCAGCAGCCAAGATCGGGCAGGGGCTCGGTACACCGGGGAGCTGTTTTTT. It yields the protein CASSQDRAGARYTGELFF.

This clonotype has just a few counts. V usage is TRBV3-1 and J usage is TRBJ1-2, with 8 positions matching TRBD1. V shed 6 bases and J 6 bases; nucleotides not matched to a gene: 9. The CDR3 contains 14 residues. The germline V gene encodes CDR1 LGHDT and CDR2 YNNKEL (reference sequence). This CDR3 reads CASRPQGEKNGYTF. In nucleotides, the CDR3 is TGTGCCAGCAGGCCACAGGGGGAGAAAAATGGCTACACCTTC.

This clonotype was observed a few times. The V call is TRBV29-1, the J call TRBJ2-2; 13 bases align to TRBD2. Trimming took 3 bases from V and 2 from J; bases not matched to a gene: 3. The length of the CDR3 is 16 residues. CDR1 and CDR2 from the germline V gene are SQVTM and ANQGSEA. DNA of the CDR3: TGCAGCGTTGAGGGACTAGCGGGATTTAACACCGGGGAGCTGTTTTTT. Translating it yields CSVEGLAGFNTGELFF.

This clonotype has just a few counts. The chain joins TRBV18 to TRBJ2-6, with no clear D. The CDR3 has 19 amino acids. Trimming stripped 4 bases from V and 0 bases from J, with 19 bases between. Looked up from germline, CDR1 is KGHSH and CDR2 is LQKENI. The CDR3 DNA follows: TGTGCCAGCTCACGACCAAATTGGCGGATTGGCTCTGGGGCCAACGTCCTGACTTTC. It translates to CASSRPNWRIGSGANVLTF. Using reference TRBV18 and TRBJ2-6 for the parts outside the CDR3, the full variable domain is NAGVMQNPRHLVRRRGQEARLRCSPMKGHSHVYWYRQLPEEGLKFMVYLQKENIIDESGMPKERFSAEFPKEGPSILRIQQVVRGDSAAYFCASSRPNWRIGSGANVLTFGAGSRLTVL.

The chain joins TRBV4-1 to TRBJ2-7; TRBD1 matches 7 bases. After removal of 2 bases from V and 2 bases from J, the junction contained 3 bases not matched to a gene. In germline, CDR1 is MGHRA, CDR2 YSYEKL. This CDR3 has 14 residues. CDR3 DNA sequence: TGCGCCAGCAGCCAACGACAGGGCACCTACGAGCAGTACTTC. This codes for CASSQRQGTYEQYF.

This sequence joins TRBV7-9 and TRBJ2-4, with 13 bases lining up with TRBD2. V lost 3 bases and J lost 7; bases outside the gene matches: 9. This CDR3 has 17 residues. The germline CDR1 and CDR2 sequences are SEHNR and FQNEAQ (reference sequence). The CDR3 DNA reads as TGTGCCAGCAGCTTTGGTACTAGCGGGAGGGGGCCGAACATTCAGTACTTC. Amino acid sequence: CASSFGTSGRGPNIQYF. The full variable domain, rest sourced from reference TRBV7-9 and TRBJ2-4, is DTGVSQNPRHKITKRGQNVTFRCDPISEHNRLYWYRQTLGQGPEFLTYFQNEAQLEKSRLLSDRFSAERPKGSFSTLEIQRTEQGDSAMYLCASSFGTSGRGPNIQYFGAGTRLSVL.

This clonotype was counted between two and nine times. CDR3 sequence: CASSVAAGDTGELFF. In nucleotides, the CDR3 is TGTGCCAGCAGCGTAGCGGCCGGGGACACCGGGGAGCTGTTTTTT. The chain is built from TRBV9 and TRBJ2-2; maybe TRBD2 (5 bases). CDR1 and CDR2 from the germline V gene are SGDLS and YYNGEE. The CDR3 has 15 residues. Between the trimmed V and J ends, which lost 0 bases and 3 bases, there was a span of 9 bases.

This clonotype occurred a few times. The chain joins TRBV24-1 to TRBJ2-1; D is possibly TRBD2 (6 bases). Germline CDR1 is KGHDR and CDR2 is SFDVKD. This CDR3 has 13 residues. V was shortened by 12 bases and J by 2 bases, with 13 bases between the two germline ends. The CDR3 region has the DNA TGTGCCGCCGGGAGTGGGGCCTACAATGAGCAGTTCTTC. It encodes CAAGSGAYNEQFF.

The V call is TRBV5-1, the J call TRBJ2-3, with 10 bases aligning to TRBD1. Germline V gives CDR1 SGHRS, CDR2 YFSETQ. The CDR3 spans 21 residues. Trimming cost V 1 base and J 3 bases; bases outside gene matches: 20. This CDR3 is CASSLYLRAPGQGRWTDTQYF. In DNA form, the CDR3 reads TGCGCCAGCAGCTTGTACCTCCGGGCGCCGGGACAGGGGCGTTGGACAGATACGCAGTATTTT.

The chain combines TRBV5-1 with TRBJ2-3; TRBD2 aligns across 11 bases. Germline CDR1 and CDR2: SGHRS and YFSETQ. The CDR3 runs 18 residues. After removal of 1 base from V and 0 bases from J, the junction contained 7 bases not matched to a gene. CDR3 nucleotides: TGCGCCAGCAGCTTGCCGACTAGCGGGGCTACTAGCACAGATACGCAGTATTTT. Translated, it gives CASSLPTSGATSTDTQYF.

This sequence joins TRBV5-1 and TRBJ2-3; D is unclear. This CDR3 spans 15 amino acids. Germline CDR1 and CDR2: SGHRS and YFSETQ. Trimming pared 4 bases from V and 0 bases from J, leaving 12 bases between. CDR3: CASSPQQTSTDTQYF. CDR3 nucleotides: TGCGCCAGCAGCCCGCAGCAGACTAGCACAGATACGCAGTATTTT.

This chain uses TRBV7-9 with TRBJ2-1; 8 bases agree with TRBD1. CDR3 length: 15 amino acids. With 1 base clipped from V and 5 bases from J, the junction kept 4 bases outside the gene matches. Germline V gene data show CDR1 as SEHNR and CDR2 as FQNEAQ (reference sequence). The CDR3 DNA reads TGTGCCAGCAGCTTAGGGGGACAGGTTAACAATGAGCAGTTCTTC. It encodes CASSLGGQVNNEQFF.

This clonotype was picked up a small number of times. The V gene is TRBV18, the J gene TRBJ2-1, with D perhaps matching TRBD2 (5 bases). The V end was cut by 4 bases, the J end by 5 bases, with 15 bases between. The CDR3 consists of 15 residues. CDR1 is KGHSH and CDR2 is LQKENI in the germline V gene. This chain's CDR3 is CASSLKPSRNNEQFF. DNA for the CDR3: TGTGCCAGCTCACTGAAGCCTAGCAGGAACAATGAGCAGTTCTTC.

This chain joins TRBV19 and TRBJ2-6; perhaps TRBD1 as D (6 bases). The CDR3 extends over 18 amino acids. Trimming cost V 3 bases and J 1 base, with 16 bases left between them. Germline V gene sequence: CDR1 LNHDA, CDR2 SQIVND (reference sequence). The CDR3 DNA reads as TGTGCCAGTAGTATTGAGCACAGGGTCCTTTCTGGGGCCAACGTCCTGACTTTC. It codes for CASSIEHRVLSGANVLTF. Based on the CDR3 plus reference TRBV19 and TRBJ2-6, the full variable domain is DGGITQSPKYLFRKEGQNVTLSCEQNLNHDAMYWYRQDPGQGLRLIYYSQIVNDFQKGDIAEGYSVSREKKESFPLTVTSAQKNPTAFYLCASSIEHRVLSGANVLTFGAGSRLTVL.

The rearrangement links TRBV7-8 to TRBJ2-1; TRBD2 aligns across 9 bases. The CDR3 has 16 amino acids. Germline CDR1 reads SGHVS; CDR2 reads FQNEAQ. V gave up 4 bases and J gave up 1 base; unmatched junction bases: 5. Here the CDR3 reads CASSYGLAWSYNEQFF. Written as DNA, the CDR3 is TGTGCCAGCAGCTATGGACTAGCGTGGTCCTACAATGAGCAGTTCTTC.

The J gene is TRBJ1-2, the V gene TRBV2; TRBD1 matches at 9 bases. Germline assignment: CDR1 SNHLY and CDR2 FYNNEI. V gave up 4 bases and J gave up 7 bases; unmatched junction bases: 10. There are 15 residues in the CDR3. The CDR3 loop reads CASSALGQGKAGYTF. CDR3 DNA: TGTGCCAGCAGTGCCCTAGGACAGGGGAAGGCTGGCTACACCTTC.

This clonotype has a handful of counts. The CDR3 here is CASSYSGGLETQYF. The CDR3 nucleotides read TGTGCCAGCAGTTATTCAGGGGGGTTGGAGACCCAGTACTTC. The chain combines TRBV12-3 or TRBV12-4 with TRBJ2-5; TRBD1 might be the D (7 bases). The CDR3 spans 14 residues. With 4 bases removed from V and 5 bases from J, the gap between germline ends came to 14 bases.

The genes are TRBV9 and TRBJ1-1; D gene uncertain. The V gene's germline CDR1 is SGDLS and CDR2 YYNGEE. This CDR3 has 14 amino acids. V was shortened by 0 bases and J by 1 base, with 7 bases between the two germline ends. CDR3 loop: CASSVVYTNTEAFF. As DNA, the CDR3 is TGTGCCAGCAGCGTAGTGTACACGAACACTGAAGCTTTCTTT.

This chain uses TRBV28 with TRBJ2-7; tentative D call: TRBD1 (6 bases). Germline assignment: CDR1 MDHEN and CDR2 SYDVKM. V was clipped by 3 bases and J by 2 bases, with 11 bases between them. CDR3 length equals 14 residues. The CDR3 coding sequence is TGTGCCAGCAGTTTCGACAGGTTAACCTACGAGCAGTACTTC. Its protein is CASSFDRLTYEQYF.

The chain combines TRBV5-6 with TRBJ2-1; D might be TRBD2 (6 bases). Germline V gives CDR1 SGHDT, CDR2 YYEEEE. Trimming pared 6 bases from V and 5 bases from J, leaving 18 bases between. The CDR3 is 15 amino acids. This chain's CDR3 is CASTLVGGSNNEQFF. The CDR3, as DNA: TGTGCCAGCACCCTAGTTGGAGGGTCCAACAATGAGCAGTTCTTC.

This clonotype has only a few counts. The V call is TRBV19, the J call TRBJ1-1; D call uncertain. Trimming took 7 bases from V and 8 from J, leaving 11 bases between them. This CDR3 spans 11 amino acids. Germline V gene sequence: CDR1 LNHDA, CDR2 SQIVND (reference sequence). This chain's CDR3 is CASTLDGEAFF. CDR3 nucleotide sequence: TGTGCCAGTACTTTGGACGGGGAAGCTTTCTTT.

This clonotype showed up many times. The gene calls are TRBV10-3 and TRBJ1-2; D call uncertain. There are 12 residues in the CDR3. Germline V CDR1 and CDR2: ENHRY, SYGVKD. The V gene lost 10 bases and the J gene lost 4 bases, with 13 bases spanning the gap. DNA of the CDR3: TGTGCCAGCACCGGTCCTAGCTATGGCTACACCTTC. Translating it yields CASTGPSYGYTF.